The 8 T cell receptor beta chains below were found in one sample sequenced in a study of OX40 agonist ivuxolimab in advanced cancers. TCRdb keeps only in-frame clones here, not all; method: immunoSEQ multiplex PCR. This repertoire shows just over 35,000 clones, approximately 80% found once; its top ten account for 24%. Sample: CD4+ or CD8+ T cells sorted from blood, taken in a trial of the OX40 agonist ivuxolimab. Every receptor here comes from an adult with an advanced solid tumor such as melanoma, head and neck, liver or kidney cancer.

V usage is TRBV30 and J usage is TRBJ2-5, with D perhaps TRBD2 (5 bases). The ends were cut back, 1 base at V and 3 bases at J, with 15 bases in the middle. Germline lookup yields CDR1 GTSNPN and CDR2 SVGIG (reference sequence). This CDR3 spans 15 amino acids. The CDR3 spells CAWSERRGNEETQYF. The CDR3 region has the DNA TGTGCCTGGAGTGAGCGTAGAGGGAATGAAGAGACCCAGTACTTC.

This chain joins TRBV19 and TRBJ2-3, with unresolved D. CDR3 length equals 11 residues. Germline assignment: CDR1 LNHDA and CDR2 SQIVND (reference sequence). Trimming pared 2 bases from V and 5 bases from J, leaving 2 bases between. CDR3 in DNA: TGTGCCAGTAGTATAAGAGATACGCAGTATTTT. Translation gives CASSIRDTQYF.

Concerning this clone: A junction boundary mismatches the germline segment, possibly from a read error. V and J are TRBV7-2 and TRBJ2-1, with TRBD2 as a possible D gene (6 bases). In germline, CDR1 is SGHTA, CDR2 FQGNSA. This CDR3 spans 16 amino acids. CDR3 coding DNA: TGTGCCAGCAGCCTAGCCTTTCTAGCGAGATACAATGAGCAGTTCTTC. Translated: CASSLAFLARYNEQFF. The full variable domain, with the rest looked up from reference TRBV7-2 and TRBJ2-1, is GAGVSQSPSNKVTEKGKDVELRCDPISGHTALYWYRQSLGQGLEFLIYFQGNSAPDKSGLPSDRFSAERTGGSVSTLTIQRTQQEDSAVYLCASSLAFLARYNEQFFGPGTRLTVL.

This clone was recorded once. CDR3 sequence: CASSPYRGDQPQHF. CDR3 in DNA: TGTGCCAGCAGTCCCTATAGGGGCGATCAGCCCCAGCATTTT. V usage is TRBV27 and J usage is TRBJ1-5; TRBD1 might be the D (5 bases). The CDR3 is 14 amino acids. CDR1 is MNHEY and CDR2 is SMNVEV in the germline V gene (reference sequence). Trimming removed 5 bases from V and 5 bases from J, with 13 bases in between.

This clone was seen once. V and J are TRBV19 and TRBJ1-1; TRBD1 might be the D (6 bases). From germline, CDR1 is LNHDA and CDR2 SQIVND (reference sequence). There are 15 residues in the CDR3. Trimming cost V 6 bases and J 1 base, with 15 bases left between them. The CDR3: CASRRALGGNTEAFF. For the CDR3, the DNA is TGTGCCAGTAGGCGTGCCCTAGGGGGGAACACTGAAGCTTTCTTT.

The chain recombines TRBV10-3 with TRBJ2-7; TRBD1 matches at 8 bases. Germline V lookup: CDR1 ENHRY, CDR2 SYGVKD. The junction had 3 bases not matched to a gene; V was cut back by 3 bases and J by 5 bases. The CDR3 runs 13 residues. The CDR3 region has the DNA TGTGCCATCAGTGAACAGGGGGTCGACGAGCAGTACTTC. It translates to CAISEQGVDEQYF.

The table lists this clone with a count of one. This chain links TRBV4-2 with TRBJ2-3, with D perhaps matching TRBD1 (5 bases). Between the trimmed V and J ends, which lost 1 base and 4 bases, there was a span of 18 bases. The germline gives CDR1 LGHNA, CDR2 YNFKEQ. This CDR3 has 17 amino acids. Here the CDR3 reads CASSQGRRQGKADTQYF. The CDR3 DNA is TGTGCCAGCAGCCAAGGGCGCCGGCAGGGAAAAGCAGATACGCAGTATTTT.

This clone was detected only a few times. The CDR3: CASRLQLQGDYGYTF. As DNA, the CDR3 is TGTGCCAGCAGGCTTCAACTCCAGGGGGACTATGGCTACACCTTC. V and J are TRBV6-1 and TRBJ1-2; 7 nucleotides agree with TRBD1. Germline V lookup: CDR1 MNHNS, CDR2 SASEGT. The CDR3 contains 15 residues. V shed 6 bases, J shed 3 bases, and the junction held 10 bases outside the gene matches.